This passage covers 29 T cell receptor beta chains from one sample sequenced in a study of T cells in Graves' hyperthyroidism and ophthalmopathy. Amplified TCR beta CDR3 regions came from RNA transcripts. First-round RT-PCR of the TCR CDR3 relied on the HTBI primer set. TCRdb used MiXCR to reprocess the multiplex PCR reads, holding one entry per CDR3 protein. The repertoire holds more than 450,000 distinct CDR3 sequences, with roughly 21% as singletons. Sequenced material: blood. The receptors here all came from a man in his forties or fifties with Graves' ophthalmopathy.

V gene TRBV20-1 combines with J gene TRBJ2-7, with 12 bases fitting TRBD2. With V trimmed by 0 bases and J by 7 bases, 4 bases remained unmatched. This CDR3 is 14 amino acids long. Germline lookup yields CDR1 DFQATT and CDR2 SNEGSKA (reference sequence). In DNA, the CDR3 is TGCAGTGCTAGAGAACTAGCGGGGGGAGGTGAGCAGTACTTC. This encodes CSARELAGGGEQYF.

This chain links TRBV28 with TRBJ1-3; TRBD1 might be the D (5 bases). Germline CDR1 MDHEN, CDR2 SYDVKM. The CDR3 runs to 14 residues. Trimming stripped 7 bases from V and 1 base from J, with 11 bases between. The CDR3 spells CASTLAGSGNTIYF. CDR3 DNA sequence: TGTGCCAGCACCCTGGCAGGGTCTGGAAACACCATATATTTT.

The V gene is TRBV19, the J gene TRBJ1-2; 12 positions agree with TRBD1. The CDR3 covers 15 residues. The junction had 4 bases not matched to a gene; V was cut back by 3 bases and J by 5 bases. The germline V gene encodes CDR1 LNHDA and CDR2 SQIVND (reference sequence). The CDR3 nucleotides are TGTGCCAGTAGTATGCTGGGACAGGGGGCGTATGGCTACACCTTC. Translation: CASSMLGQGAYGYTF.

This clonotype showed up just a few times. The chain links TRBV9 to TRBJ2-2, with 9 bases that match TRBD1. The CDR3 is 15 amino acids. After removal of 4 bases from V and 4 bases from J, the junction contained 5 bases not matched to a gene. Per the germline V gene, CDR1 is SGDLS and CDR2 is YYNGEE. For the CDR3, the DNA is TGTGCCAGCAGCCCCGGGACAGGGCCCACCGGGGAGCTGTTTTTT. The encoded protein is CASSPGTGPTGELFF. Combining the CDR3 with reference TRBV9 and TRBJ2-2 gives the whole variable domain DSGVTQTPKHLITATGQRVTLRCSPRSGDLSVYWYQQSLDQGLQFLIQYYNGEERAKGNILERFSAQQFPDLHSELNLSSLELGDSALYFCASSPGTGPTGELFFGEGSRLTVL.

This clonotype was counted between two and nine times. This rearrangement joins TRBV11-3 to TRBJ1-2; D is unresolved. Germline-derived CDR1 and CDR2 are SGHNT and YENEEA. CDR3 length: 13 amino acids. Trimming took 2 bases from V and 4 from J, leaving 8 bases between them. CDR3 bases: TGTGCCAGCAGCTTAAACAACCCCTATGGCTACACCTTC. This encodes CASSLNNPYGYTF.

V and J are TRBV7-8 and TRBJ2-7; TRBD1 matches 8 bases. CDR1 and CDR2 from the germline V gene are SGHVS and FQNEAQ. This CDR3 has 15 residues. J gave up 2 bases and V 5 bases, and 8 bases lay outside the gene matches. In nucleotides, the CDR3 is TGTGCCAGCAGCGTCGGGACAGGAATTACCTACGAGCAGTACTTC. The encoded protein is CASSVGTGITYEQYF.

The chain links TRBV12-3 or TRBV12-4 to TRBJ1-2; 10 bases line up with TRBD1. V was pared by 3 bases and J by 7 bases, with 5 bases of the junction left unmatched. The CDR3 contains 14 residues. The CDR3 loop reads CASSLGTGVGGYTF. As DNA, the CDR3 is TGTGCCAGCAGTTTGGGGACAGGGGTGGGTGGCTACACCTTC.

This clonotype is a singleton in its sample. This chain connects TRBV27 to TRBJ1-2; 10 positions match TRBD1. The germline gives CDR1 MNHEY, CDR2 SMNVEV (reference sequence). The CDR3 extends over 14 amino acids. J was trimmed by 7 bases and V by 5 bases; bases with no gene match: 7. The CDR3 bases are TGTGCCAGCAGTGGACCGGGACAGGGGTTTGGCTACACCTTC. This translates into CASSGPGQGFGYTF.

Turning to this clonotype: A read error is possible here, since a much larger clone lies one base away. The V call is TRBV30, the J call TRBJ1-2, with no clear D. The germline V gene encodes CDR1 GTSNPN and CDR2 SVGIG (reference sequence). This CDR3 has 12 amino acids. CDR3 in DNA: TGTGCCTGGAGTAAGGATAACTATGGCTACGCCTTC. Translated, it gives CAWSKDNYGYAF. Variable domain in full (rest from reference TRBV30 and TRBJ1-2): SQTIHQWPATLVQPVGSPLSLECTVEGTSNPNLYWYRQAAGRGLQLLFYSVGIGQISSEVPQNLSASRPQDRQFILSSKKLLLSDSGFYLCAWSKDNYGYAFGSGTRLTVV.

Regarding this clonotype: One end of the junction is discordant with germline, which a read error may explain. The chain couples TRBV3-1 to TRBJ2-5; the match to TRBD2 covers 8 bases. Germline V CDR1 and CDR2: LGHDT, YNNKEL (reference sequence). This CDR3 is built from 17 residues. The CDR3 here is CASSLNPAGAAREIQYF. For the CDR3, the DNA is TGTGCCAGCAGCCTTAACCCAGCGGGGGCGGCTAGAGAGATCCAGTACTTC.

The rearrangement joins TRBV7-9 to TRBJ1-5, with a weak D call TRBD1 (6 bases). The germline V and J ends were trimmed by 4 bases and 2 bases, with 15 bases remaining between them. Germline V gene lookup returns CDR1 SEHNR and CDR2 FQNEAQ (reference sequence). CDR3 length equals 16 residues. The CDR3 bases are TGTGCCAGCAGCTCCGTTCAGGGGAATGGCAATCAGCCCCAGCATTTT. Its translation is CASSSVQGNGNQPQHF.

This clonotype was seen a few times. This rearrangement joins TRBV4-2 to TRBJ1-6; 7 positions match TRBD1. With 5 bases clipped from V and 7 bases from J, the junction kept 14 bases outside the gene matches. The CDR3 extends over 17 amino acids. Germline values: CDR1 LGHNA, CDR2 YNFKEQ. The CDR3: CASSLDRPSVPNSPLHF. The CDR3 region has the DNA TGTGCCAGCAGCTTGGACAGGCCCTCAGTACCGAATTCACCCCTCCACTTT.

In this sample, this clonotype turned up a few times. V gene TRBV6-1 combines with J gene TRBJ2-7; D not certain. In germline, CDR1 is MNHNS, CDR2 SASEGT. This CDR3 has 14 residues. V lost 5 bases and J 2 bases, leaving 13 bases between the germline ends. The CDR3 loop is CASSPEPATYEQYF. The CDR3 coding sequence is TGTGCCAGCAGTCCCGAACCGGCAACCTACGAGCAGTACTTC.

This clonotype was recorded a few times. The chain joins TRBV18 to TRBJ2-3; 11 nucleotides align to TRBD2. The germline V gene has CDR1 KGHSH and CDR2 LQKENI. V was clipped by 0 bases and J by 4 bases; unmatched bases: 6. The CDR3 runs 17 residues. CDR3 in amino acids: CASSPPRLAGRADTQYF. CDR3 sequence (DNA): TGTGCCAGCTCACCACCGAGACTAGCGGGAAGGGCAGATACGCAGTATTTT.

This clonotype was observed at least ten times. The J gene is TRBJ2-1, the V gene TRBV28; D unresolved. Trimming stripped 3 bases from V and 10 bases from J, with 10 bases between. Germline values: CDR1 MDHEN, CDR2 SYDVKM. The CDR3 is 12 amino acids. The chain's CDR3 is CASSFQGSEQFF. In DNA form, the CDR3 reads TGTGCCAGCAGTTTCCAAGGAAGCGAGCAGTTCTTC.

This chain uses TRBV4-1 with TRBJ1-5; the D gene is possibly TRBD1 (5 bases). Germline lookup yields CDR1 MGHRA and CDR2 YSYEKL. CDR3 length: 18 residues. V lost 5 bases and J lost 0, with 20 bases in between. The CDR3 here is CASSIRDARGDSNQPQHF. DNA for the CDR3: TGCGCCAGCAGCATCCGGGACGCACGGGGAGATAGCAATCAGCCCCAGCATTTT.

This clonotype has just a few counts. The V call is TRBV18, the J call TRBJ1-6; maybe TRBD1 (6 bases). CDR1 KGHSH and CDR2 LQKENI come from the germline V gene. This CDR3 region has 15 residues. V was clipped by 1 base and J by 7 bases, with 11 bases between them. This CDR3 reads CASSPLGTQNSPLHF. CDR3 bases: TGTGCCAGCTCACCACTTGGGACACAGAATTCACCCCTCCACTTT.

The rearrangement links TRBV28 to TRBJ1-2; D might be TRBD1 (6 bases). The CDR3 is 12 residues long. V lost 7 bases to trimming and J lost 8 bases, with 14 bases between them. Germline V gene lookup returns CDR1 MDHEN and CDR2 SYDVKM. CDR3 amino acids: CASNGGAEGYTF. As DNA, the CDR3 is TGTGCCAGCAACGGGGGCGCGGAAGGCTACACCTTC.

Only one count was recorded for this clonotype. This chain uses TRBV19 with TRBJ1-1; no firm D call. V lost 6 bases, J lost 4 bases, and 18 bases lay in between. The germline V gene encodes CDR1 LNHDA and CDR2 SQIVND (reference sequence). CDR3 size: 15 residues. The CDR3 region has the DNA TGTGCCAGTAGCCCAGCGGGGAGGGTGGGCACTGAAGCTTTCTTT. This codes for CASSPAGRVGTEAFF.

This clonotype was picked up many times. The chain links TRBV3-1 to TRBJ2-7; 7 bases are shared with TRBD2. Trimming removed 4 bases from V and 3 bases from J; junction bases left unmatched: 6. The CDR3 has 14 amino acids. CDR1 and CDR2 (germline): LGHDT, YNNKEL (reference sequence). This CDR3 is CASSPRAGYYEQYF. In DNA form, the CDR3 reads TGTGCCAGCAGCCCCAGAGCGGGGTACTACGAGCAGTACTTC.

V and J are TRBV27 and TRBJ2-2, with a weak D call TRBD1 (6 bases). CDR1 and CDR2 (germline): MNHEY, SMNVEV (reference sequence). The CDR3 runs to 16 residues. V was pared by 5 bases and J by 1 base, with 14 bases between. CDR3 DNA: TGTGCCAGCAGTCCTTTCCGGGACAAGAACACCGGGGAGCTGTTTTTT. This sequence encodes CASSPFRDKNTGELFF.

This clonotype came up a few times. The rearrangement joins TRBV12-3 or TRBV12-4 to TRBJ2-1; D not certain. The CDR3 loop spans 13 amino acids. Trimming took 3 bases from V and 5 from J, leaving 8 bases between them. CDR3 bases: TGTGCCAGCAGTTTTTCCAGAAACAATGAGCAGTTCTTC. Translation: CASSFSRNNEQFF.

The CDR3 DNA sequence: TGTGCCAGCAGCCCCGGAAGGGCCGAGCAGTACTTC. Its protein product is CASSPGRAEQYF. The chain combines TRBV7-9 with TRBJ2-7; D unresolved. The germline V gene has CDR1 SEHNR and CDR2 FQNEAQ (reference sequence). Trimming cost V 5 bases and J 6 bases, with 11 bases left between them. There are 12 residues in the CDR3.

The V call is TRBV19, the J call TRBJ2-1; no reliable D call. Germline loops: CDR1 LNHDA, CDR2 SQIVND (reference sequence). With 3 bases removed from V and 6 bases from J, the gap between germline ends came to 3 bases. The CDR3 has 11 amino acids. CDR3 DNA: TGTGCCAGTAGTATGCGCAATGAGCAGTTCTTC. Residues: CASSMRNEQFF.

This rearrangement joins TRBV6-2 or TRBV6-3 to TRBJ1-4; maybe TRBD1 (5 bases). The CDR3 is made up of 15 amino acids. Germline V CDR1 and CDR2: MNHEY, SVGEGT. The germline V and J ends were trimmed by 2 bases and 4 bases, with 11 bases remaining between them. The CDR3 reads CASSYVGRLNEKLFF. CDR3 bases: TGTGCCAGCAGTTACGTGGGACGACTTAATGAAAAACTGTTTTTT.

This clonotype was seen only a few times. V and J are TRBV6-1 and TRBJ1-2; TRBD1 is a possible D gene (5 bases). Germline lookup yields CDR1 MNHNS and CDR2 SASEGT. The CDR3 length is 14 residues. V was shortened by 6 bases and J by 7 bases, with 18 bases between the two germline ends. CDR3 nucleotide sequence: TGTGCCAGCAGCCCCGTTGGGGGGAGTGGTGGCTACACCTTC. Its translation is CASSPVGGSGGYTF.

This clonotype has a handful of counts. V usage is TRBV29-1 and J usage is TRBJ2-5; 9 nucleotides align to TRBD1. There are 17 residues in the CDR3. Germline trimming cut 3 bases from V and 1 base from J; bases unmatched to any gene: 12. Germline V gene sequence: CDR1 SQVTM, CDR2 ANQGSEA. CDR3 DNA: TGCAGCGTTGATCCGGGACAGGGATTTTTTGCCCAAGAGACCCAGTACTTC. Amino acids: CSVDPGQGFFAQETQYF.

This clonotype was counted ten times or more. The chain combines TRBV7-3 with TRBJ2-5; D possibly matches TRBD1 or TRBD2 (6 bases each). Looked up from germline, CDR1 is SGHTA and CDR2 is FQGTGA. The ends were cut back, 5 bases at V and 1 base at J, with 11 bases in the middle. There are 14 residues in the CDR3. CDR3 sequence: CASSEGGIQETQYF. As DNA, the CDR3 is TGTGCCAGCAGCGAAGGGGGGATCCAAGAGACCCAGTACTTC.

V and J are TRBV11-2 and TRBJ2-3, with 7 nucleotides matching TRBD1. The germline gives CDR1 SGHAT, CDR2 FQNNGV. The V gene end was trimmed by 1 base and the J gene end by 0 bases; junction bases not matched to a gene: 4. This CDR3 has 16 residues. CDR3 nucleotides: TGTGCCAGCAGCTTAGCTGGACAGGCGAGCACAGATACGCAGTATTTT. Its protein product is CASSLAGQASTDTQYF. The variable domain in full, with the rest retrieved from reference TRBV11-2 and TRBJ2-3, is EAGVAQSPRYKIIEKRQSVAFWCNPISGHATLYWYQQILGQGPKLLIQFQNNGVVDDSQLPKDRFSAERLKGVDSTLKIQPAKLEDSAVYLCASSLAGQASTDTQYFGPGTRLTVL.